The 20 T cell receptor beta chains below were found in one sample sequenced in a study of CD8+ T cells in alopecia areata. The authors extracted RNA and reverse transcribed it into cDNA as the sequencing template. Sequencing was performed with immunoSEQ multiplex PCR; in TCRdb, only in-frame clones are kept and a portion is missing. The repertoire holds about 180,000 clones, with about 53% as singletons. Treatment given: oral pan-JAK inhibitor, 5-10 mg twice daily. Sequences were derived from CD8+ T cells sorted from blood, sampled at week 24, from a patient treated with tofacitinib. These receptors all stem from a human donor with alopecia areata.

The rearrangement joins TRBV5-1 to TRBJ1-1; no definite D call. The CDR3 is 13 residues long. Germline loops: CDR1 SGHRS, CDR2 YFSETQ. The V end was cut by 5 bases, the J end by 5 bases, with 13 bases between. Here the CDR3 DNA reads TGCGCCAGCAGGGAGCATGGGAGTACTGAAGCTTTCTTT. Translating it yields CASREHGSTEAFF.

The CDR3 spells CASGNTEAFF. DNA for the CDR3: TGTGCCAGCGGAAACACTGAAGCTTTCTTT. The rearrangement uses TRBV6-6 and TRBJ1-1; D is undetermined. CDR3 length: 10 residues. Germline CDR1 MNHNY, CDR2 SVGAGI (reference sequence). V was shortened by 8 bases and J by 2 bases, with 3 bases between the two germline ends.

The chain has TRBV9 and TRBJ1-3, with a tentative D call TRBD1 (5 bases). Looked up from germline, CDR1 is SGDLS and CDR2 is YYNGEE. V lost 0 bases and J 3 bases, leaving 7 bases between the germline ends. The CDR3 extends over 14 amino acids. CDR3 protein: CASSVGGVGNTIYF. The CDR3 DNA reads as TGTGCCAGCAGCGTAGGGGGGGTTGGAAACACCATATATTTT.

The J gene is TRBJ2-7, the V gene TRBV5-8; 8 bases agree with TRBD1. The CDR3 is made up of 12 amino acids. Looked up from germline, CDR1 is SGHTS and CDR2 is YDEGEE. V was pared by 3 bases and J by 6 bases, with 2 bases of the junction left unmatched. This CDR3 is CASSWTGREQYF. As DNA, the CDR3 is TGTGCCAGCAGCTGGACAGGGCGCGAGCAGTACTTC.

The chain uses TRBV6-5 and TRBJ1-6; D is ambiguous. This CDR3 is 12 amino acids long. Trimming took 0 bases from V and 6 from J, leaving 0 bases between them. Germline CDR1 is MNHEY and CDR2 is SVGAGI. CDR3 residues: CASSYSNSPLHF. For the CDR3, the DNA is TGTGCCAGCAGTTACTCTAATTCACCCCTCCACTTT.

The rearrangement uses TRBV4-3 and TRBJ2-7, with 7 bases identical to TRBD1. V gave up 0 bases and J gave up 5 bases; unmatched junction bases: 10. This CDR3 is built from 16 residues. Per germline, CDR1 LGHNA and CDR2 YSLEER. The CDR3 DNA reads TGCGCCAGCAGCCAAGATCCAGGGAAGGGGGCCCACGAGCAGTACTTC. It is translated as CASSQDPGKGAHEQYF.

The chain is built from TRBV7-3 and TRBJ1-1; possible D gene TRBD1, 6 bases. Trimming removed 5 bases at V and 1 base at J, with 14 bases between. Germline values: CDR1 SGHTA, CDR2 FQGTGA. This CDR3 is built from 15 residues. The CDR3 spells CASSLSSRGNTEAFF. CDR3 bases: TGTGCCAGCAGCCTCTCTAGCAGGGGGAACACTGAAGCTTTCTTT.

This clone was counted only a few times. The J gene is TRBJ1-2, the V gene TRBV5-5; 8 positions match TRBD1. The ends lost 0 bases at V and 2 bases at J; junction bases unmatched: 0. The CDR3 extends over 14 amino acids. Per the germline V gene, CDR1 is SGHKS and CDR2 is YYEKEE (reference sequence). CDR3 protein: CASSLGTGNYGYTF. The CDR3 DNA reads TGTGCCAGCAGCTTGGGGACAGGGAACTATGGCTACACCTTC.

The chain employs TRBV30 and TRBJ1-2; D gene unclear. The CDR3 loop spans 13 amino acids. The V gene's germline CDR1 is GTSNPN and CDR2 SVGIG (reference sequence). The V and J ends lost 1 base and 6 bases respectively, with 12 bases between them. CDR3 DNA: TGTGCCTGGAGTGATCAGGACTACCATGGCTACACCTTC. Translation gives CAWSDQDYHGYTF.

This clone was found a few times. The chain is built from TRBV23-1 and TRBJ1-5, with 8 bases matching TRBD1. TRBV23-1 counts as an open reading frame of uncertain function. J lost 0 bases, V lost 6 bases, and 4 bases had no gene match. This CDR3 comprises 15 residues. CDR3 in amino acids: CASSSQGDSNQPQHF. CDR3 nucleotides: TGCGCCAGCAGCTCACAGGGGGATAGCAATCAGCCCCAGCATTTT.

The CDR3, as DNA: TGTGCCAGCAGTTTATTTGGGATTGCTTCACCCCTCCACTTT. This codes for CASSLFGIASPLHF. The genes are TRBV27 and TRBJ1-6; D gene unclear. This CDR3 comprises 14 residues. Germline V gives CDR1 MNHEY, CDR2 SMNVEV (reference sequence). Trimming removed 1 base from V and 9 bases from J, with 10 bases in between.

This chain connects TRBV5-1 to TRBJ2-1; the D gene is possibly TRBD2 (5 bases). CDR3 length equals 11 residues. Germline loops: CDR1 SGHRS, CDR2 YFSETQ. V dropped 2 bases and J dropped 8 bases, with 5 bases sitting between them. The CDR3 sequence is CASSLADEQFF. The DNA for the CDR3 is TGCGCCAGCAGCTTAGCGGATGAGCAGTTCTTC. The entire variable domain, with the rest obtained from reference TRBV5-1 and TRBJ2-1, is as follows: KAGVTQTPRYLIKTRGQQVTLSCSPISGHRSVSWYQQTPGQGLQFLFEYFSETQRNKGNFPGRFSGRQFSNSRSEMNVSTLELGDSALYLCASSLADEQFFGPGTRLTVL.

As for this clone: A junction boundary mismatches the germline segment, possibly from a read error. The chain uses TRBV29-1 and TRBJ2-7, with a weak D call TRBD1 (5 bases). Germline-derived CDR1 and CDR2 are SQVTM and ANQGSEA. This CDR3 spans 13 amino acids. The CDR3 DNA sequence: TGCAGCGTAAGAGTGGGGCTCTCCTACGGGCAGTACTTC. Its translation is CSVRVGLSYGQYF.

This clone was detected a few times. CDR3 sequence (DNA): TGTGCCAGCAGCTTAGAAGGCAACACAGATACGCAGTATTTT. Its translation: CASSLEGNTDTQYF. The chain couples TRBV7-2 to TRBJ2-3; D is ambiguous. The germline V gene has CDR1 SGHTA and CDR2 FQGNSA. The CDR3 runs 14 residues. Trimming shortened V by 1 base and J by 2 bases, and 7 bases separated the two germline ends.

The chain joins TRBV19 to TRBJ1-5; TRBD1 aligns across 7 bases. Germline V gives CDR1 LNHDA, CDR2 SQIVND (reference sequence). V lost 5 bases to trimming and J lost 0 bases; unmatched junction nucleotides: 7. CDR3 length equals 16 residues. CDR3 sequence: CASSPGTADSNQPQHF. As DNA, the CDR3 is TGTGCCAGTAGTCCCGGGACAGCCGATAGCAATCAGCCCCAGCATTTT.

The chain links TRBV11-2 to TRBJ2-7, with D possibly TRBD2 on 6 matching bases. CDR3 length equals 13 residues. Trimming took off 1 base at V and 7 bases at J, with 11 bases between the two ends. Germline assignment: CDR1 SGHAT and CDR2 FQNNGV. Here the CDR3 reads CASSLGGDDEQYF. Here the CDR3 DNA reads TGTGCCAGCAGCTTAGGGGGGGATGATGAGCAGTACTTC.

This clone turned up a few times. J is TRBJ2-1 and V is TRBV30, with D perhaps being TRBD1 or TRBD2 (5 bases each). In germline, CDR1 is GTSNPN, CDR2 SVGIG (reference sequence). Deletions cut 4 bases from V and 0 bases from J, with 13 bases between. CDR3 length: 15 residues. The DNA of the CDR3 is TGTGCCTGGACCCGGGACCCTGGCTCCTACAATGAGCAGTTCTTC. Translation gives CAWTRDPGSYNEQFF.

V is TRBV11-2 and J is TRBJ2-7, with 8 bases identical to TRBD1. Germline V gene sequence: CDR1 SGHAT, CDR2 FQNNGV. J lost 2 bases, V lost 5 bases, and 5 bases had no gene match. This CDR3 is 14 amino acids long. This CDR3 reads CASSPGQGPYEQYF. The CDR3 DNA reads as TGTGCCAGCAGCCCCGGACAGGGCCCCTACGAGCAGTACTTC.

Written as DNA, the CDR3 is TGTGCCTGGGTGGAGGGAAACTATGGCTACACCTTC. This translates into CAWVEGNYGYTF. V gene TRBV30 combines with J gene TRBJ1-2; D remains unclear. Trimming stripped 5 bases from V and 2 bases from J, with 9 bases between. The CDR3 length is 12 residues. The germline CDR1 and CDR2 sequences are GTSNPN and SVGIG (reference sequence). Full variable domain (missing parts from reference TRBV30 and TRBJ1-2): SQTIHQWPATLVQPVGSPLSLECTVEGTSNPNLYWYRQAAGRGLQLLFYSVGIGQISSEVPQNLSASRPQDRQFILSSKKLLLSDSGFYLCAWVEGNYGYTFGSGTRLTVV.

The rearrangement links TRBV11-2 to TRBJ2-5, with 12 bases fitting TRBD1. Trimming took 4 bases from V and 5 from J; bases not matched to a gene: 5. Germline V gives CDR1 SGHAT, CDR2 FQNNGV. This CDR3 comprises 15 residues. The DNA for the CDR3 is TGTGCCAGCAGCTCCCGGGACAGGGGGCTTGAGACCCAGTACTTC. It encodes CASSSRDRGLETQYF.